This T cell receptor (beta chain) was sequenced for a study of OX40 agonist ivuxolimab in advanced cancers. Patients were excluded for autoimmune disease history or systemic immunosuppression. V was pared by 3 bases and J by 5 bases, with 2 bases between. The CDR3 has 11 amino acids. CDR1 and CDR2 (germline): LGHNA, YNFKEQ. Sequencing used immunoSEQ multiplex PCR; TCRdb keeps in-frame clones, though not all of them. The repertoire holds 50,000 to 70,000 clones, roughly 86% seen once, with over 9.5% in the top ten. General observations from the study: Among the lowest peripheral clonal expansion occurred in 0.1-3.0 mg/kg partial responders.

As regards this clone: What it binds is unknown.

The chain couples TRBV4-2 to TRBJ2-1; D is undetermined. The clonotype comes from an adult with an advanced solid tumor such as melanoma, head and neck, liver or kidney cancer. Sequencing used CD4+ or CD8+ T cells sorted from blood, obtained in a trial of the OX40 agonist ivuxolimab. The CDR3 here is CASSQDNEQFF. As DNA, the CDR3 is TGTGCCAGCAGCCAGGACAATGAGCAGTTCTTC.